These T cell receptor beta chains were read from a single sample in a study of human T cells and chemical hapten exposure. MiXCR, run by TCRdb on the RACE reads, gives a single entry per CDR3 protein. The sample includes 140,000 or so distinct CDR3 sequences, 10% to 15% of them seen just once. The sequencing here drew on whole blood, taken in connection with sensitization to the hapten diphenylcyclopropenone (DPC). The receptors shown here come from a woman aged 45-60 years with alopecia areata. Some clones in this sample may be carry-over from other donors' samples. The CDR3 runs from the conserved cysteine through the conserved F or W. D genes are given only for firm matches. Clone size is shown for a subset of rows, as once, few, many or a class of expanded clone.

>.|TRBJ2-7|TRBV14|16|TRBD1
TGTGCCAGCAGCCCAACATCCGGGACAGGTTACTACGAGCAGTACTTC
CASSPTSGTGYYEQYF
>many|TRBJ1-5|TRBV4-3|15|.
TGCGCCAGCAGCCAAACGGGGGCGTACAATCAGCCCCAGCATTTT
CASSQTGAYNQPQHF
>.|TRBJ2-7|TRBV20-1|14|TRBD2
TGCAGTGTTGGGGCTAGCGGGAGCATCTACGAGCAGTACTTC
CSVGASGSIYEQYF
>.|TRBJ2-3|TRBV2|15|TRBD1
TGTGCCAGCAGCCATCCGGGACAGGCGCTGGATACGCAGTATTTT
CASSHPGQALDTQYF
>many|TRBJ2-2|TRBV10-3|16|.
TGTGCCATCAGTGAGCCCAGCGGACCGAACACCGGGGAGCTGTTTTTT
CAISEPSGPNTGELFF
>.|TRBJ2-7|TRBV6-2/TRBV6-3|14|TRBD2
TGTGCCAGCAGTTACGGGCTAGCGGGAGGCGAGCAGTACTTC
CASSYGLAGGEQYF
>few|TRBJ2-7|TRBV29-1|14|TRBD2
TGCAGCGTTGCTAGCGGGACCGATACCTACGAGCAGTACTTC
CSVASGTDTYEQYF
>few|TRBJ2-2|TRBV2|16|TRBD2
TGTGCCAGCACCCTTAGAGCGGGAGTAGGAACCGGGGAGCTGTTTTTT
CASTLRAGVGTGELFF
>.|TRBJ1-4|TRBV29-1|14|TRBD1
TGCAGCGTTGACCGGACAGGGACTAATGAAAAACTGTTTTTT
CSVDRTGTNEKLFF
>many|TRBJ1-5|TRBV29-1|13|.
TGCAGCGTTAGCTGGGGGGGGAATCAGCCCCAGCATTTT
CSVSWGGNQPQHF
>many|TRBJ2-1|TRBV28|14|.
TGTGCCAGCATGCGAGGGTCCCCCAACAATGAGCAGTTCTTC
CASMRGSPNNEQFF
>few|TRBJ1-2|TRBV14|13|.
TGTGCCAGCAGCCAGCAGGGTATCCAAGGCTACACCTTC
CASSQQGIQGYTF
>many|TRBJ2-3|TRBV5-4|14|TRBD2
TGTGCCAGCAGCCCGGGACTAGCTACAGATACGCAGTATTTT
CASSPGLATDTQYF
>few|TRBJ2-5|TRBV9|14|TRBD2
TGTGCCAGCAGCGCCCGGGGGGGAGTTGAGACCCAGTACTTC
CASSARGGVETQYF
>few|TRBJ1-4|TRBV5-8|16|.
TGTGCCAGCAGCTTTGGCATGGTGGCAACTAATGAAAAACTGTTTTTT
CASSFGMVATNEKLFF
>.|TRBJ2-3|TRBV27|12|.
TGTGCCAGCAGTCCCCCCTTTGGTACGCAGTATTTT
CASSPPFGTQYF
>.|TRBJ2-1|TRBV18|13|.
TGTGCCAGCTCACCTAAAGAATCCAATGAGCAGTCCTTC
CASSPKESNEQSF
>many|TRBJ1-1|TRBV5-1|14|.
TGCGCCAGCAGCTTATCCGGATCGGGCACTGAAGCTTTCTTT
CASSLSGSGTEAFF
>.|TRBJ1-6|TRBV20-1|12|.
TGCAGTGCTAGAGATAAAGGTTCACCCCTCCACTTT
CSARDKGSPLHF
>many|TRBJ2-6|TRBV28|15|.
TGTGCCAGCAGACTTCGGGGCGCTGGGGCCAACGTCCTGACTTTC
CASRLRGAGANVLTF
>few|TRBJ2-3|TRBV29-1|13|.
TGCAGCGTTGAGGGTCCAGGGCTTGATACGCAGTATTTT
CSVEGPGLDTQYF
>.|TRBJ2-5|TRBV12-3/TRBV12-4|14|.
TGTGCCAGCAGTTTGACGACAGCGAAAGAGACCCAGTACTTC
CASSLTTAKETQYF
>.|TRBJ2-2|TRBV6-2/TRBV6-3|12|TRBD1
TGTGCCAGCAGCCAGGGGGCCGGGGAGCTGTTTTTT
CASSQGAGELFF
>.|TRBJ1-5|TRBV5-1|17|.
TGCGCCAGCAGCTTGGGGACCGGCGGATATAGCAATCAGCCCCAGCATTTT
CASSLGTGGYSNQPQHF
>few|TRBJ2-7|TRBV9|14|.
TGTGCCAGCAGCGTTCCGACAGGGAGGTACGAGCAGTACTTC
CASSVPTGRYEQYF
>many|TRBJ2-5|TRBV20-1|15|TRBD2
TGCAGTGCTAGAGGGCTAGCGGGAGGCGGAGAGACCCAGTACTTC
CSARGLAGGGETQYF
>once|TRBJ2-4|TRBV5-1|15|TRBD1
TGCGCCGGCAGCTTGGGAACTGGACAGGAAAACATTCAGTACTTC
CAGSLGTGQENIQYF
>few|TRBJ2-7|TRBV5-1|16|TRBD2
TGCGCCAGCAGCTTGGATGCGGGAGGGCCCCCCTACGAGCAGTACTTC
CASSLDAGGPPYEQYF
>many|TRBJ2-4|TRBV15|15|TRBD1
TGTGCCACCAGCAGGGTCGGGCAGGGGGAAAACATTCAGTACTTC
CATSRVGQGENIQYF
>few|TRBJ1-4|TRBV3-1|14|.
TGTGCCAGCAGCCCCAGGGTTGCGGGTGAAAAACTGTTTTTT
CASSPRVAGEKLFF
>once|TRBJ2-5|TRBV7-3|12|.
TGTGCCAGCAGCTTAGACCGAGAGACCCAGTGCTTC
CASSLDRETQCF
>few|TRBJ1-2|TRBV20-1|15|TRBD1
TGCAGTGCTAGAGACCCGACAGGGGCAGACTATGGCTACACCTTC
CSARDPTGADYGYTF
>.|TRBJ2-1|TRBV7-3|16|.
TGTGCCAGCAGCGCGGACCCCGCGGGTCGATACAATGAGCAGTTCTTC
CASSADPAGRYNEQFF
>many|TRBJ2-3|TRBV27|17|.
TGTGCCAGCAGTAAGGAAAGAAGGAGAGTGAGCACAGATACGCAGTATTTT
CASSKERRRVSTDTQYF
>few|TRBJ2-3|TRBV24-1|15|.
TGTGCCACCAGTGATTATGGTTCGTCCACAGATACGCAGTATTTT
CATSDYGSSTDTQYF
>few|TRBJ2-6|TRBV19|15|.
TGTGCCAGTAGCAACGGGTGGACTGGGGCCAACGTCCTGACTTTC
CASSNGWTGANVLTF
>few|TRBJ1-1|TRBV24-1|14|.
TGTGCCACCCAGCGCGACAGTGCGAATACTGAAGCTTTCTTT
CATQRDSANTEAFF